This TCR beta chain was recorded in a study of shared clonotypes between healthy human individuals (dated by TCRdb to 2018 to 2021). Some background on the complete study: A couple of women and a few men aged 18 to 49 years were included in the cohort. To increase sequencing depth and limit assay-specific biases, TCR repertoire library preparation and sequencing were carried out by different laboratories using diverse techniques. To estimate repertoire size and how much clonotype sharing occurs between individuals, the study deeply sequenced the blood TCR repertoires of about five healthy adults. For each donor, CD4 naive and CD4 memory were each run on three plates, CD8 naive on two plates, and CD8 memory on one plate. Per donor, leukapheresis produced somewhere between about 0.94 and 10 billion PBMCs. Overall study outcomes, separate from this receptor: Sharing across several donors was observed for about 4.8% of naive CD4, less than 4% of naive CD8, around 2.5% of memory CD4, and 0.4% of memory CD8 clonotypes. Sampling was limited to blood, and TCR repertoires in tissue likely differ from TCR repertoires in blood. Clonotypes shared by all four sorted-subset donors showed higher generation probabilities than non-shared clonotypes. Incomplete sequencing was indicated by rarefaction of sorted-subset datasets, despite the large sequencing depth. Because the study included only a small number of donors, the genetic and exposure-history diversity represented was limited. Naive subsets generally had larger estimated clonotype richness than memory subsets did. Pairwise subsampling indicated that sequencing depth was expected to affect the degree of clonotype sharing among donors.

About this clone: What antigen it recognizes has not been identified. No base quality values were provided; no much bigger clone lies one nucleotide off.

Healthy HIV-negative adults with no recently reported acute infections or vaccinations were included as donors. Only Caucasian adults living in Nashville, Tennessee, USA were represented among the donors. CD4+ T cells were enriched through magnetic negative selection, after which naive cells were positively selected on CD45RA and the remaining negative fraction served as the memory subset. After blood collection by leukapheresis, PBMCs were isolated using Ficoll-Histopaque density gradient centrifugation and then cryopreserved in the vapor phase of liquid nitrogen. Purity and quantity of every magnetically sorted T cell population were checked by analytical flow cytometry. Genomic DNA was isolated from each sorted fraction and quantified by UV absorbance on a Nanodrop 2000c. Using the deep immunoSEQ assay, multiplex PCR amplified TCR CDR3 regions from genomic DNA. Genomic DNA extracted from each cell subset was distributed evenly over all wells of several immunoSEQ 96-well plates, and each plate served as one replicate. For sorted subsets, approximately 190 ng of genomic DNA, equivalent to 30,000 or so T cell genomes, went into each replicate PCR. Purified libraries were quantified with a Qubit 3.0 fluorometer, sized on a Bioanalyzer 2100, and re-quantified with the KAPA Library Quantification kit. A separate single-read 150-cycle Illumina NextSeq 550 flow cell was used to sequence each immunoSEQ 96-well plate. The authors' analysis ran thus. Because the immunoSEQ output held only junctional sequences and lacked quality scores, the filtering could not match the filtering applied to full-length reads. Sequences were annotated with PyIR, a Python wrapper for IgBLAST v1.9, and V/J genes and CDR3 were assigned using IMGT germline references. Reads were removed for weak V/J assignments (E-value above 1e-6), missing CDR3, stop codons, out-of-frame junctions, or ambiguous translated residues. A V3J clonotype was defined by an identical inferred V gene, J gene, and CDR3 amino acid sequence. Percentage overlap between repertoires was calculated by dividing the number of shared unique clonotypes by the size of the smaller repertoire. Richness of each repertoire was evaluated using RTK rarefaction, the Chao1 estimator, and Recon v2.1 estimates of unobserved clonotypes. OLGA was used to compute generation probabilities for all TCRbeta clonotypes that the gDNA method yielded from four donors. This is the immuneACCESS table as TCRdb keeps it, with only in-frame sequences that have V and J called. A part of the clones is gone; compared with another copy, unresolved V genes explain less than half, and the rest is unexplained. Clonal size and the V and J genes are those of that table, whereas D and trimming came from the DNA. This sample gives some 2,000,000 clones in total; approximately 95% of them show up just once. The top ten clonotypes cover more than 0.1% of the sample.

The junction shows trimming of 4 bases on V and 0 bases on J, plus 13 bases between the germline ends. Spanning cysteine to phenylalanine, the CDR3 consists of 15 amino acids. Left in the record is the CDR3 DNA by itself, 45 bases read in frame from the first base. Sequences SGHRS (CDR1) and YFSETQ (CDR2) are obtained from the germline V gene. The rearrangement combines TRBV5-1 with TRBJ1-2; the best D guess is TRBD1, with 5 bases matching. The receptor comes from a man aged 18 to 35 in good health. The material sequenced was naive CD4+ T cells sorted from blood. The cell subset or site tag for this specimen amounts to: CD45RA+ positively selected. The CDR3 sequence is CASSEGTTANYGYTF. The DNA sequence reads TGCGCCAGCAGCGAAGGGACGACAGCTAACTATGGCTACACCTTC.